This TCR beta chain emerged from a study of cytomegalovirus exposure and HLA in healthy donors. Whole-study findings and limits: A later analysis showed TCR association rates differing by HLA locus, peaking at DRB1 and lowest at HLA-C. In vitro checks showed that three CMV-associated chains really do target CMV antigens.

The junction had 10 bases not matched to a gene; V was cut back by 2 bases and J by 3 bases. The CDR3 is 17 residues long. CDR1 and CDR2 (germline): KGHSH, LQKENI. As to this clone: The antigen is undetermined.

The primer mix had 60 Vbeta and 13 Jbeta primers. The data were produced by immunoSEQ multiplex PCR, yet TCRdb's version contains in-frame clones alone and is incomplete. The repertoire includes some 66,000 clones, 78% of them detected once, and 9% to 10% sits in the top ten. The sample comprised PBMCs. The chain uses TRBV18 and TRBJ2-7; 10 bases agree with TRBD2. This TCR was sampled from a middle-aged man in good health and CMV-seronegative. CDR3 loop: CASSPSGASGGNYEQYF. Here the CDR3 DNA reads TGTGCCAGCTCACCATCTGGGGCTAGCGGGGGTAACTACGAGCAGTACTTC.